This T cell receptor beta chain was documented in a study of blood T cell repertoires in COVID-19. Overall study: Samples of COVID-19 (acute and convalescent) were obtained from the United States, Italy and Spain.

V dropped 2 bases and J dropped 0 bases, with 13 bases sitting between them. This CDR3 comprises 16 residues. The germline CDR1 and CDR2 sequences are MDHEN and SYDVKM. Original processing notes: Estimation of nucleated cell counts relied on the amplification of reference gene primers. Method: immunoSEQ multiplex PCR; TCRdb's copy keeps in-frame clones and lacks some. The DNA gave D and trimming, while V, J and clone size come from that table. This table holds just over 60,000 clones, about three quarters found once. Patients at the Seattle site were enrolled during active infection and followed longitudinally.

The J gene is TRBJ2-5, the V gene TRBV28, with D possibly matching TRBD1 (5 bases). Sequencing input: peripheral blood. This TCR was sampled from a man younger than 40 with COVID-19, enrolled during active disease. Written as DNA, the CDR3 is TGTGCCAGCAGTTTAGGGATCGACAGCAACCAAGAGACCCAGTACTTC. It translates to CASSLGIDSNQETQYF.